This T cell receptor (beta chain) appears in the sequencing data of a study of graft-versus-host responses after intestinal transplantation. On the study more broadly: Anti-thymocyte globulin was used for induction in all recipients, who then took tacrolimus and steroids for around 3 years. General study points: Circulating GvH clone levels at their peak were associated with HvG declines (early post-transplant).

Sequenced by immunoSEQ multiplex PCR; TCRdb stores in-frame clones only, minus some. The data show about 85,000 clones, roughly 85% seen once. To note about this clone: Its target is not known.

This specimen consisted of unstimulated CD4+ T cells sorted from spleen or lymph node cells, obtained before intestinal transplant. The TCR sequence derives from a human donor who received an intestinal transplant.

The CDR3 DNA sequence: TGCGCCAGCAGCTTGGGGACAGTTAGCAATCAGCCCCAGCATTTT. Translated: CASSLGTVSNQPQHF. J is TRBJ1-5 and V is TRBV5-1; D is perhaps TRBD1 (6 bases). The CDR3 extends over 15 amino acids. Trimming pared 0 bases from V and 0 bases from J, leaving 7 bases between. Per the germline V gene, CDR1 is SGHRS and CDR2 is YFSETQ.